Below, 10 T cell receptor beta chains from the same sample are listed, as sequenced in a study of monozygotic twins with inflammatory bowel disease. TCRdb reprocessed the 5' RACE reads; each CDR3 protein has one entry and no DNA is given. This sample contains some 330,000 distinct CDR3 sequences. Material for sequencing was blood. These receptors were taken from a human donor with ulcerative colitis or Crohn's disease, or a healthy co-twin of an affected twin (not recorded which).

The chain has TRBV4-3 and TRBJ1-2; the D gene TCRdb calls, TRBD1, cannot be checked with no DNA. CDR1 and CDR2 from the germline V gene are LGHNA and YSLEER. The CDR3 length is 15 residues. CDR3 region: CASSQEVGTGYGYTF.

The CDR3 reads CSVEDTGTGGRETQYF. The V gene is TRBV29-1, the J gene TRBJ2-5; TCRdb's D call of TRBD1 is untestable without DNA. This CDR3 has 16 residues. Germline V gene lookup returns CDR1 SQVTM and CDR2 ANQGSEA.

V and J are TRBV4-3 and TRBJ2-7; TCRdb calls TRBD1, which cannot be checked without DNA. The CDR3 extends over 16 amino acids. CDR1 and CDR2 (germline): LGHNA, YSLEER. CDR3 in amino acids: CASSQSRDRGFYEQYF.

This chain joins TRBV19 and TRBJ2-7; TCRdb indicates TRBD1, and absent DNA this call remains unverified. CDR3 length: 14 amino acids. Germline lookup yields CDR1 LNHDA and CDR2 SQIVND (reference sequence). The CDR3 spells CASKETVSSYEQYF.

The V and J genes are TRBV20-1 and TRBJ2-1. The germline CDR1 and CDR2 sequences are DFQATT and SNEGSKA (reference sequence). The CDR3 is 11 residues long. The CDR3 sequence: CSASARNEQFF.

The CDR3 is CASSLQSGRNTGELFF. V is TRBV11-2 and J is TRBJ2-2; TCRdb lists TRBD2, though no DNA is available to test this call. CDR3 length equals 16 residues. Germline assignment: CDR1 SGHAT and CDR2 FQNNGV.

This chain joins TRBV7-9 and TRBJ1-2. This CDR3 has 13 amino acids. The germline CDR1 and CDR2 sequences are SEHNR and FQNEAQ (reference sequence). CDR3 region: CASSSPYGEGYTF.

The chain has TRBV7-3 and TRBJ2-1; TCRdb's D call of TRBD1 is untestable without DNA. There are 16 residues in the CDR3. CDR1 and CDR2 from the germline V gene are SGHTA and FQGTGA. The CDR3 here is CASSWTGTEAYNEQFF.

The genes are TRBV3-1 and TRBJ1-3; as DNA is missing, the TRBD1 call by TCRdb cannot be tested. The CDR3 is 15 amino acids. CDR1 LGHDT and CDR2 YNNKEL come from the germline V gene (reference sequence). The CDR3 sequence: CASSHAGGIGNTIYF.

This CDR3 reads CASSSTVADTQYF. V gene TRBV7-2 combines with J gene TRBJ2-3; TCRdb calls TRBD1, which cannot be checked without DNA. Germline-derived CDR1 and CDR2 are SGHTA and FQGNSA. The CDR3 has 13 amino acids.